Each of the 5 T cell receptor beta chains below was sequenced from the same sample in a study of tumor and adjacent non-tumor tissue in lung cancer listed by TCRdb under 2018. Library preparation was by multiplex PCR. Data came from an Illumina HiSeq 2500. TCRbeta libraries were constructed through three rounds of nested PCR with primers (Table S4) according to protocols modified from ARM-PCR. TCRdb reworked the public reads: Q25 trimming with fastp, MiXCR clone assembly, productive beta chains retained. For every CDR3 protein sequence, its rows merge into one entry that carries the most common genes and DNA. Recorded for this sample are tens of thousands of distinct CDR3 sequences; about 60% of them occurred a single time. Jointly, the top ten make up around 20% of the sample. RNA was isolated from bulk unsorted tissue, and RNA quality was assessed with a NanoDrop ND-1000 and an Agilent 2100. Material: lung tumor tissue. These receptor sequences come from a man in his forties or fifties with non-small cell lung cancer.

The sample holds one count of this clonotype. One end of the junction does not line up with germline, which may come from a read error. V is TRBV29-1 and J is TRBJ2-6; possibly TRBD1 or TRBD2 for D (5 bases each). The CDR3 contains 15 residues. Looked up from germline, CDR1 is SQVTM and CDR2 is ANQGSEA. CDR3 residues: CSVDAGISGANVLTF. CDR3 DNA sequence: TGTAGCGTTGATGCAGGGATATCTGGGGCCAATGTCCTGACTTTC.

The sample holds one count of this clonotype. A read error may produce the germline difference seen at one junction end. The chain joins TRBV11-3 to TRBJ2-3; D may match TRBD1 or TRBD2 (6 bases each). Germline V gene lookup returns CDR1 SGHNT and CDR2 YENEEA. This CDR3 has 16 residues. The CDR3 protein is CASIPGTSGFADTQYF. The CDR3 DNA reads TGTGCCAGCATCCCAGGGACAAGCGGGTTTGCAGATACGCAGTACTTT.

With respect to this clonotype: Compared with germline, one end of the junction differs, possibly owing to a read error. The chain joins TRBV6-5 to TRBJ2-5; D gene unclear. The length of the CDR3 is 15 residues. Germline-derived CDR1 and CDR2 are MNHEY and SVGAGI. CDR3 nucleotides: TGTGCCAGCAGCTACTCCCCCGGAGCTCAAGATACCCAGTACTTC. Its protein is CASSYSPGAQDTQYF.

Turning to this clonotype: One end of the junction does not line up with germline, which may come from a read error. The genes are TRBV11-3 and TRBJ2-1; 10 bases line up with TRBD2. CDR1 SGHNT and CDR2 YENEEA come from the germline V gene. The CDR3 spans 17 residues. CDR3: CASSLGVSGGPGDERFF. CDR3 DNA: TGTGCCAGTAGCTTAGGGGTTAGCGGGGGGCCTGGCGATGAGCGGTTCTTC.

The sample holds a few counts of this clonotype. A much larger clone is a single base away; this may be a read error. The gene calls are TRBV10-3 and TRBJ2-7; 10 bases map to TRBD1. The CDR3 extends over 13 amino acids. Germline assignment: CDR1 ENHRY and CDR2 SYGVKD. The CDR3 is CVISGTGAYEQYF. In DNA form, the CDR3 reads TGTGTCATCAGTGGGACAGGGGCCTACGAGCAGTACTTC.